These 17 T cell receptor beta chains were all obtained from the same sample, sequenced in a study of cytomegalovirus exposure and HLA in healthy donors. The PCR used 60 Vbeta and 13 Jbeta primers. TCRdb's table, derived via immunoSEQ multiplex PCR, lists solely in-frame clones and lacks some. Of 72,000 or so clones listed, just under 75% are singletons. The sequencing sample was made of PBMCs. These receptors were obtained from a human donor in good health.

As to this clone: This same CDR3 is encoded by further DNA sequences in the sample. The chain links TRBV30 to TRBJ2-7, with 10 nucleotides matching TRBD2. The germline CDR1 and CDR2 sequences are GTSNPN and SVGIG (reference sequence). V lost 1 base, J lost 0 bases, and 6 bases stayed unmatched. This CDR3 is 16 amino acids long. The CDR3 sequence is CAWSAYLAGASYEQYF. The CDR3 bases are TGTGCCTGGAGTGCCTACCTAGCGGGGGCCTCCTACGAGCAGTACTTC.

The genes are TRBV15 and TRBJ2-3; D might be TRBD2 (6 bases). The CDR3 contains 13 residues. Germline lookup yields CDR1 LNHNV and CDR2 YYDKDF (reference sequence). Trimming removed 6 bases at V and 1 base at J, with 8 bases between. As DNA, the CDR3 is TGTGCCACCAGGGACTACCGCACAGATACGCAGTATTTT. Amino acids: CATRDYRTDTQYF.

The CDR3 DNA reads TGTGCCAGCAGCTTAAGGGGCCGGGACAGGGCAGGAGATACGCAGTATTTT. It codes for CASSLRGRDRAGDTQYF. This chain links TRBV7-3 with TRBJ2-3, with 9 positions matching TRBD1. Losses at the gene ends were 1 base for V and 5 bases for J; bases not matched to a gene: 10. This CDR3 comprises 17 residues. Germline CDR1 is SGHTA and CDR2 is FQGTGA.

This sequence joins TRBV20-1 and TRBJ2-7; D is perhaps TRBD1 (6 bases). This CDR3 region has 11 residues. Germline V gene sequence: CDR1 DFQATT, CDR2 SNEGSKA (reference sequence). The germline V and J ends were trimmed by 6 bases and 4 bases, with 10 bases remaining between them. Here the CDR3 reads CSAGTFYEQYF. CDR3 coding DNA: TGCAGTGCGGGGACATTTTACGAGCAGTACTTC.

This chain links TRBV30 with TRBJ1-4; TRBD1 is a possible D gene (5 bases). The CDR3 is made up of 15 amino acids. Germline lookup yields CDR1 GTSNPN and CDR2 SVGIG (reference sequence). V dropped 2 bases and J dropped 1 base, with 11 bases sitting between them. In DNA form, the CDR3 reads TGTGCCTGGAGTCTCGGGGGGGGAACTAATGAAAAACTGTTTTTT. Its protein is CAWSLGGGTNEKLFF. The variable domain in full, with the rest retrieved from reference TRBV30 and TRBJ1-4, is SQTIHQWPATLVQPVGSPLSLECTVEGTSNPNLYWYRQAAGRGLQLLFYSVGIGQISSEVPQNLSASRPQDRQFILSSKKLLLSDSGFYLCAWSLGGGTNEKLFFGSGTQLSVL.

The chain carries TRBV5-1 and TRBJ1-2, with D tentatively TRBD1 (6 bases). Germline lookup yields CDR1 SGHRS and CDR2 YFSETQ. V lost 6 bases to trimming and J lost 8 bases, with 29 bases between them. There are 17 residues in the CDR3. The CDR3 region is CASTPLTGGPTGGGYTF. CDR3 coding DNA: TGCGCCAGCACTCCGTTGACAGGAGGCCCGACTGGAGGAGGCTACACCTTC.

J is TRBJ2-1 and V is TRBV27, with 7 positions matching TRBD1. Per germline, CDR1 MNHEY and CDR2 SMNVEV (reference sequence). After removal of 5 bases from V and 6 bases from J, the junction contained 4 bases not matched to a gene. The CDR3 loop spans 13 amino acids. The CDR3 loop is CASSQRQGNEQFF. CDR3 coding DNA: TGTGCCAGCAGTCAAAGACAGGGCAATGAGCAGTTCTTC.

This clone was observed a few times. The CDR3 nucleotides read TGTGCCAGCAGCCAAGTCCCGGGACTGATCTCTGGGGCCAACGTCCTGACTTTC. Translating it yields CASSQVPGLISGANVLTF. This sequence joins TRBV14 and TRBJ2-6; possible D gene TRBD2, 6 bases. The CDR3 is 18 residues long. Between the trimmed V and J ends, which lost 1 base and 0 bases, there was a span of 13 bases. CDR1 is SGHDN, CDR2 FVKESK, per germline.

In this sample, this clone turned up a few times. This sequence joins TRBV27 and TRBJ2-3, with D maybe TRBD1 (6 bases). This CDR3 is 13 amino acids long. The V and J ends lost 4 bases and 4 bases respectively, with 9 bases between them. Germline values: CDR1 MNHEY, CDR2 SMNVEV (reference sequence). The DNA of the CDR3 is TGTGCCAGCAGTTGGGACACCCCAGATACGCAGTATTTT. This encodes CASSWDTPDTQYF.

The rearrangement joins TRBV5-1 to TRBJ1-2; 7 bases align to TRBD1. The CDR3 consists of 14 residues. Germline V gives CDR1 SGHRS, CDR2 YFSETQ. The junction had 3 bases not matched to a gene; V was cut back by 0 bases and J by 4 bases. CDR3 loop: CASSLGGQSYGYTF. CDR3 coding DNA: TGCGCCAGCAGCTTGGGGGGACAGTCCTATGGCTACACCTTC.

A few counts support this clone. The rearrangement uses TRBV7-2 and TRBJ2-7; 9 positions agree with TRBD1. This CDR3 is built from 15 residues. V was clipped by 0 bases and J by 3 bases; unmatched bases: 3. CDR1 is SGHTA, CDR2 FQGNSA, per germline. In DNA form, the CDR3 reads TGTGCCAGCAGCTTAGCGGGACAGGGCATCTACGAGCAGTACTTC. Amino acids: CASSLAGQGIYEQYF.

The CDR3 is CASSLGTGGDTQYF. Here the CDR3 DNA reads TGTGCCAGCAGCTTGGGGACAGGGGGAGATACGCAGTATTTT. The gene calls are TRBV7-3 and TRBJ2-3, with 11 bases lining up with TRBD1. Germline-derived CDR1 and CDR2 are SGHTA and FQGTGA. The CDR3 contains 14 residues. Trimming removed 3 bases from V and 5 bases from J; junction bases left unmatched: 1.

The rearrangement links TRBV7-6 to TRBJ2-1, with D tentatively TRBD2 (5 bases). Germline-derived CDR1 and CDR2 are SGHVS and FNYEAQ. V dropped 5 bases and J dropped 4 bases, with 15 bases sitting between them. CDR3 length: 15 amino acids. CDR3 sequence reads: CASSLTQRRYNEQFF. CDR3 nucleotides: TGTGCCAGCAGCCTGACTCAGCGGAGATACAATGAGCAGTTCTTC.

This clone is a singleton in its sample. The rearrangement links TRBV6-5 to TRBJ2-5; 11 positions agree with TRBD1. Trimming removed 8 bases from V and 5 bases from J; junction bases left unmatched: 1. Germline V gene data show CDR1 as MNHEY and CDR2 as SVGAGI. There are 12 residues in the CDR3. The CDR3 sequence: CASRDRGETQYF. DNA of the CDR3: TGTGCCAGCCGGGACAGGGGGGAGACCCAGTACTTC.

The CDR3 protein is CAWSTGVSTDTQYF. CDR3 DNA sequence: TGTGCCTGGAGTACAGGGGTCAGCACAGATACGCAGTATTTT. The chain carries TRBV30 and TRBJ2-3; 7 nucleotides line up with TRBD1. Germline CDR1 and CDR2: GTSNPN and SVGIG (reference sequence). The J segment lost 0 bases and the V segment lost 2 bases, leaving 2 bases of the junction unmatched. The CDR3 runs 14 residues.

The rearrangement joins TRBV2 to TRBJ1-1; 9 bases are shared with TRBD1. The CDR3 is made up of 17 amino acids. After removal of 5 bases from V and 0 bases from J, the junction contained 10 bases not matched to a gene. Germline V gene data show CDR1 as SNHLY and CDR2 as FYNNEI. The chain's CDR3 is CASSTPGQGTMNTEAFF. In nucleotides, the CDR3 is TGTGCCAGCAGTACCCCTGGACAGGGGACCATGAACACTGAAGCTTTCTTT.

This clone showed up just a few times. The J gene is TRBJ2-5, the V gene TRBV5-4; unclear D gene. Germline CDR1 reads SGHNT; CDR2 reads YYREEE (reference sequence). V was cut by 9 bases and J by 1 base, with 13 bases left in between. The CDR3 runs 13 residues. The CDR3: CATRSRSQETQYF. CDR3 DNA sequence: TGTGCCACCCGTTCGAGGAGCCAAGAGACCCAGTACTTC.